This passage covers 13 T cell receptor beta chains from one sample sequenced in a study of Graves' ophthalmopathy and Graves' hyperthyroidism (dated by TCRdb to the late 2010s). The instrument was an Illumina HiSeq 2000. For repertoire sequencing, the TCR beta CDR3 regions were amplified from RNA transcripts. The first round was an RT-PCR using HTBI primers with the Qiagen OneStep RT-PCR kit, and this first round was followed by a second-round multiplex PCR, then size selection and purification. TCRdb passed the public sequencing reads through fastp at Q25 and MiXCR, retaining productive beta sequences. Entries that share a CDR3 protein sequence are merged under the most common genes and DNA. This sample gives around 670,000 distinct CDR3 sequences in total; about 44% of them show up just once. Of the sample, about 40% is held by the ten largest clones. The sample comprised peripheral blood. These receptors came from an adult man with Graves' ophthalmopathy.

This chain links TRBV29-1 with TRBJ1-1; TRBD1 matches 12 bases. The CDR3 covers 17 residues. Trimming at V came to 6 bases and at J to 3 bases, leaving 14 bases not matched to a gene. Per the germline V gene, CDR1 is SQVTM and CDR2 is ANQGSEA. CDR3 nucleotide sequence: TGCAGCGTCGTTCGGGGGGGACAGGGGGCGCGGTACACTGAAGCTTTCTTT. This translates into CSVVRGGQGARYTEAFF.

This clonotype was recorded at least ten times. CDR3 nucleotides: TGTGCCAGCAGCCGCCAAACAGGGTCCCAGCATTTT. Amino acid sequence: CASSRQTGSQHF. The chain joins TRBV13 to TRBJ1-5; a possible D gene is TRBD1 (6 bases). The CDR3 loop spans 12 amino acids. Deletions cut 5 bases from V and 11 bases from J, with 13 bases between. CDR1 and CDR2 from the germline V gene are PRHDT and FYEKMQ (reference sequence).

The DNA of the CDR3 is TGTGCCAGCAGTTTATCGGGACAGGGAACCGGGGCCAACGTCCTGACTTTC. Residues: CASSLSGQGTGANVLTF. J is TRBJ2-6 and V is TRBV2; 9 bases line up with TRBD1. CDR3 length: 17 amino acids. The V gene end was trimmed by 5 bases and the J gene end by 4 bases; junction bases not matched to a gene: 9. The germline CDR1 and CDR2 sequences are SNHLY and FYNNEI.

This chain uses TRBV29-1 with TRBJ1-2; TRBD1 matches 9 bases. CDR1 is SQVTM and CDR2 is ANQGSEA in the germline V gene. J lost 4 bases, V lost 0 bases, and 15 bases had no gene match. CDR3 size: 18 residues. In DNA, the CDR3 is TGCAGCGTTGAAGATGCGGGGACAGGGTCCGGCATCGGCTATGGCTACACCTTC. This sequence encodes CSVEDAGTGSGIGYGYTF. Full variable domain (remainder filled in from reference TRBV29-1 and TRBJ1-2): SAVISQKPSRDICQRGTSLTIQCQVDSQVTMMFWYRQQPGQSLTLIATANQGSEATYESGFVIDKFPISRPNLTFSTLTVSNMSPEDSSIYLCSVEDAGTGSGIGYGYTFGSGTRLTVV.

The chain is built from TRBV15 and TRBJ2-1, with 13 bases lining up with TRBD2. The CDR3 contains 16 residues. After removal of 3 bases from V and 7 bases from J, the junction contained 6 bases not matched to a gene. CDR1 and CDR2 from the germline V gene are LNHNV and YYDKDF (reference sequence). The CDR3 sequence: CATSSAPGLAGNEQFF. The CDR3 DNA is TGTGCCACCAGCAGCGCACCGGGACTAGCGGGAAATGAGCAGTTCTTC.

The CDR3 coding sequence is TGTGCCAGCTCACACTTGAGTTCTGGGACAGGGAAAAGGGACGAGCAGTACTTC. Amino acids: CASSHLSSGTGKRDEQYF. J is TRBJ2-7 and V is TRBV9, with 9 bases identical to TRBD1. V shed 7 bases and J 5 bases; nucleotides not matched to a gene: 22. Germline assignment: CDR1 SGDLS and CDR2 YYNGEE. The CDR3 spans 18 residues.

This clonotype was observed a handful of times. The V call is TRBV11-2, the J call TRBJ2-5; weak D call: TRBD2 (5 bases). CDR3 length: 13 amino acids. V lost 5 bases, J lost 5 bases, and 12 bases lay in between. Germline CDR1 and CDR2: SGHAT and FQNNGV. CDR3 sequence (DNA): TGTGCCAGCAGCCGGGGATTAAGGGAGACCCAGTACTTC. This gives the protein CASSRGLRETQYF.

Turning to this clonotype: The junction departs from germline at one end; a sequencing error may be responsible. The chain is built from TRBV10-3 and TRBJ1-2; D possibly corresponds to TRBD1 (6 bases). The CDR3 runs to 15 residues. CDR1 is ENHRY and CDR2 is SYGVKD in the germline V gene. The CDR3 loop is CASSAPGAPNYGYTF. CDR3 bases: TGTGCCAGCAGTGCTCCAGGGGCGCCTAACTATGGCTACACCTTC.

The chain links TRBV20-1 to TRBJ2-5, with no clear D. Germline V gene sequence: CDR1 DFQATT, CDR2 SNEGSKA (reference sequence). The CDR3 covers 12 residues. For the CDR3, the DNA is TGCAGAGATCGCCTCGATAGGGAGACCCAGTACTTC. Translation gives CRDRLDRETQYF.

This chain joins TRBV10-3 and TRBJ1-4; 9 nucleotides align to TRBD1. CDR3 length: 15 amino acids. The germline V gene encodes CDR1 ENHRY and CDR2 SYGVKD. V trimming: 5 bases; J trimming: 8 bases; junction bases outside the gene matches: 9. The CDR3: CAISYSGQGGEKLFF. The CDR3 coding sequence is TGTGCCATCAGTTACTCGGGACAGGGCGGAGAAAAACTGTTTTTT.

This clonotype occurred a few times. The rearrangement links TRBV7-9 to TRBJ2-7; the match to TRBD1 covers 11 bases. Trimming removed 5 bases from V and 3 bases from J; junction bases left unmatched: 6. Germline V CDR1 and CDR2: SEHNR, FQNEAQ (reference sequence). The CDR3 consists of 15 residues. CDR3 residues: CASSVTGTGGYEQYF. DNA for the CDR3: TGTGCCAGCAGCGTAACCGGGACAGGGGGCTACGAGCAGTACTTC. Looking up the rest from reference TRBV7-9 and TRBJ2-7 gives the full variable domain: DTGVSQNPRHKITKRGQNVTFRCDPISEHNRLYWYRQTLGQGPEFLTYFQNEAQLEKSRLLSDRFSAERPKGSFSTLEIQRTEQGDSAMYLCASSVTGTGGYEQYFGPGTRLTVT.

This clonotype was observed a handful of times. The rearrangement uses TRBV5-4 and TRBJ1-1, with D possibly matching TRBD1 (5 bases). Germline V gene sequence: CDR1 SGHNT, CDR2 YYREEE (reference sequence). V was clipped by 4 bases and J by 4 bases, with 20 bases between them. The CDR3 is made up of 16 amino acids. The chain's CDR3 is CASSRPGPGQGTEAFF. The CDR3 DNA is TGTGCCAGCAGCAGACCGGGACCCGGGCAGGGCACTGAAGCTTTCTTT.

About this clonotype: This may come from a read error, since a much larger clone is one base off. This chain connects TRBV7-9 to TRBJ1-6; no clear D. Germline V gives CDR1 SEHNR, CDR2 FQNEAQ (reference sequence). The CDR3 runs to 14 residues. The CDR3: CASNLAPGSSPLHF. DNA of the CDR3: TGTGCCAGCAACTTAGCGCCGGGTTCCTCACCCCTCCACTTT. Full variable domain (outside the CDR3, taken from reference TRBV7-9 and TRBJ1-6): DTGVSQNPRHKITKRGQNVTFRCDPISEHNRLYWYRQTLGQGPEFLTYFQNEAQLEKSRLLSDRFSAERPKGSFSTLEIQRTEQGDSAMYLCASNLAPGSSPLHFGNGTRLTVT.